This T cell receptor beta chain is from a study of post-analysis software for immune sequencing data. Study-level findings and limits: TRBV5-6, TRBV5-1 and TRBV20-1 belonged to a set of roughly 5 TRBV segments that were more frequent in patients than controls. Significantly decreased normalized Chao1 diversity was recorded for multiple sclerosis patients relative to controls.

Details on this clonotype: No antigen is known for it.

Built from TCR beta cDNA, the libraries had unique molecular identifiers in them. The yield from approximately 1 to 10 million T cells was roughly 500,000 cDNA molecules in total. One entry per CDR3 protein results from TCRdb running MiXCR on the PCR reads. The repertoire holds about 820,000 distinct CDR3 sequences, with under 70% as singletons. The CDR3 spans 15 residues. Between the trimmed V and J ends, which lost 6 bases and 0 bases, there was a span of 13 bases. Germline loops: CDR1 SGHKS, CDR2 YYEKEE (reference sequence). Sequenced material: blood. The sequence came from a girl aged 10-17 years with multiple sclerosis. The chain combines TRBV5-5 with TRBJ2-1; D might be TRBD1 or TRBD2, each matching 5 bases. CDR3 nucleotide sequence: TGTGCCAGCAACGGCCGGGACCGCTCCTACAATGAGCAGTTCTTC. Protein product: CASNGRDRSYNEQFF.